Detailed here is one T cell receptor (beta chain). Antigen specificity is unknown. TCRdb keeps only in-frame clones here, not all; method: immunoSEQ multiplex PCR. Found here are 10,000 or so clones, about 61% of them singletons; the top ten hold approximately 30%. The sample comes from a study of T cells in pancreatic ductal adenocarcinoma. No neoadjuvant therapy was given to the selected pancreatic ductal adenocarcinoma patients before their surgery. Findings and caveats of the study: Results skew toward the minority of patients with early-stage disease. No significant tumor-blood clonality difference; means were about 0.11 and 0.072. Enrichment of CD45RO+ effector over naive T cells in tumors may bias clonality. Compared with tumor, blood showed more total productive templates and approximately 8-fold more clonotypes.

Germline V gene data show CDR1 as SEHNR and CDR2 as FQNEAQ (reference sequence). The V gene lost 6 bases and the J gene lost 6 bases, with 11 bases spanning the gap. The CDR3 covers 13 residues. The chain uses TRBV7-9 and TRBJ1-4; D perhaps matches TRBD1 (6 bases). The sequenced material came from pancreatic tumor tissue. The receptor was derived from a human donor with pancreatic ductal adenocarcinoma. The chain's CDR3 is CASRLQGDEKLFF. CDR3 in DNA: TGTGCCAGCAGATTACAGGGCGATGAAAAACTGTTTTTT.